The present TCR beta chain was sequenced within a study of response to subunit inactivated influenza vaccine. This clonotype was seen just once. TCRdb analysed the RT-PCR reads with MiXCR anew, one entry per CDR3 protein. Of around 600,000 distinct CDR3 sequences in the sample, around 11% were seen once. These sequences were also reported in another study, on T cells expressing NK-cell markers. According to that study: What made the TCR beta cDNA was 5'RACE template switching with UMIs. Within the sequenced cohort of eight donors, seven exhibited HCMV seropositivity and one was seronegative. Sorting was restricted to alpha-beta TCR T cells by an anti-gamma-delta TCR antibody in several experiments. The study did not resolve the HCMV specificity of expanded NKG2C+ T cell clones.

The receptor comes from a man aged 50-59 years who received an inactivated influenza vaccine. Sample: PBMCs from blood, taken on the day of vaccination.

The DNA of the CDR3 is TGTGCCAGCTCACCAACGACTAGCGGGATCGGGGAGCAGTACTTC. It specifies CASSPTTSGIGEQYF. The chain joins TRBV18 to TRBJ2-7, with 11 bases matching TRBD2. CDR1 and CDR2 from the germline V gene are KGHSH and LQKENI. This CDR3 region has 15 residues. The ends lost 2 bases at V and 7 bases at J; junction bases unmatched: 7.